Below, one T cell receptor (beta chain) is given with its context. Antigen unknown. These data originate in a study of T cells in localized non-small cell lung cancer. Study outcomes and limitations: Highest T cell clonality was seen in uninvolved adjacent lung, surpassing that measured in tumor.

The protocol was immunoSEQ multiplex PCR, while the TCRdb copy is restricted to in-frame clones and leaves out a portion. The sample holds 25,000 to 30,000 clones, about four fifths seen once. Germline CDR1 is SGHVS and CDR2 is FNYEAQ. V was cut by 2 bases and J by 5 bases, with 12 bases left in between. This CDR3 contains 14 residues. This sequence originates from a man between 40 and 70 years old with stage III lung adenocarcinoma. The genes are TRBV7-6 and TRBJ1-1; the D is unclear. The sequencing used peripheral blood mononuclear cells, collected before any cancer treatment. The CDR3 coding sequence is TGTGCCAGCAGCTTACGGCCGGGTGGGACTGAAGCTTTCTTT. It codes for CASSLRPGGTEAFF. The full variable domain, in which reference TRBV7-6 and TRBJ1-1 provide the parts outside the CDR3, is GAGVSQSPRYKVTKRGQDVALRCDPISGHVSLYWYRQALGQGPEFLTYFNYEAQQDKSGLPNDRFSAERPEGSISTLTIQRTEQRDSAMYRCASSLRPGGTEAFFGQGTRLTVV.